These T cell receptor beta chains were read from a single sample in a study of circulating CD8 cells and anti-PD-1 response in melanoma. TCRdb used MiXCR to reprocess the reads, holding one entry per CDR3 protein. Among roughly 190 distinct CDR3 sequences, 25% to 30% were seen once, and the ten largest hold 50% to 70%. This sample comprised CD8+ T cells from PBMCs, obtained at baseline or after one month of anti-PD-1 therapy (not recorded which). These receptor sequences come from a human donor with melanoma. Each CDR3 is given with its conserved first and last residue. Each record gives: CDR3 DNA, CDR3 protein, J gene, V gene, clone size, D gene. The D gene is left open where the match is weak. Size values are once, few and many counts, or a class for expanded clones, and some rows have none.

CDR3 DNA: TGTGCCATCGAAACTGGGGCCGCCGAGCAGTACTTC
CDR3 protein: CAIETGAAEQYF
J gene: TRBJ2-7
V gene: TRBV25-1
clone size: large
D gene: NA

CDR3 DNA: TGTGCCAGCAGTTTGGGGACAGGGTACAATGAGCAGTTCTTC
CDR3 protein: CASSLGTGYNEQFF
J gene: TRBJ2-1
V gene: TRBV28
clone size: large
D gene: TRBD1

CDR3 DNA: TGTGCCAGTAACGCCCCGACAGTAACCGGGGAGCTGTTTTTT
CDR3 protein: CASNAPTVTGELFF
J gene: TRBJ2-2
V gene: TRBV19
clone size: NA
D gene: NA

CDR3 DNA: TGTGCCAGCAGTTTCCCCAACAGGGCCCAAGAGACCCAGTACTTC
CDR3 protein: CASSFPNRAQETQYF
J gene: TRBJ2-5
V gene: TRBV28
clone size: NA
D gene: NA

CDR3 DNA: TGTGCCAGCAGTCGACAGGGAAATGAGCAGTTCTTC
CDR3 protein: CASSRQGNEQFF
J gene: TRBJ2-1
V gene: TRBV6-2/TRBV6-3
clone size: large
D gene: TRBD1

CDR3 DNA: TGTGCCAGCAGGCCTACGGACAGGGGTATAGGTACGCAGTATTTT
CDR3 protein: CASRPTDRGIGTQYF
J gene: TRBJ2-3
V gene: TRBV12-3/TRBV12-4
clone size: large
D gene: TRBD1

CDR3 DNA: TGTGCCAGCACGGGGGGCAGGGATGAAGCTTTCTTT
CDR3 protein: CASTGGRDEAFF
J gene: TRBJ1-1
V gene: TRBV27
clone size: NA
D gene: NA

CDR3 DNA: TGTGCCAGCAGTACAGGAGTACACAGGGCCCGCGAAGACGAGCAGTACTTC
CDR3 protein: CASSTGVHRAREDEQYF
J gene: TRBJ2-7
V gene: TRBV28
clone size: large
D gene: NA

CDR3 DNA: TGTGCCAGCCCTACCCCCAAACCTGACAGGATTACTTTGGACTTC
CDR3 protein: CASPTPKPDRITLDF
J gene: TRBJ2-7
V gene: TRBV28
clone size: NA
D gene: NA

CDR3 DNA: TGTGCCAGCACGGGGCTCCTTGGGTACGAGCAGTACTTC
CDR3 protein: CASTGLLGYEQYF
J gene: TRBJ2-7
V gene: TRBV28
clone size: NA
D gene: NA

CDR3 DNA: TGTGCCAGCAGACGACAGAGCTCCTACAATGAGCAGTTCTTC
CDR3 protein: CASRRQSSYNEQFF
J gene: TRBJ2-1
V gene: TRBV28
clone size: large
D gene: NA

CDR3 DNA: TGTGCCAGCAGTTCTCGGACAGGCCGAGGACCCCAGCATTTT
CDR3 protein: CASSSRTGRGPQHF
J gene: TRBJ1-5
V gene: TRBV28
clone size: NA
D gene: TRBD1

CDR3 DNA: TGTGCCAGCAGTCCCCTGCAGTTCAGCACCGGGGAGCTGTTTTTT
CDR3 protein: CASSPLQFSTGELFF
J gene: TRBJ2-2
V gene: TRBV28
clone size: large
D gene: NA

CDR3 DNA: TGCAGCGTTGCCGCCACTGAAGCTTTCTTT
CDR3 protein: CSVAATEAFF
J gene: TRBJ1-1
V gene: TRBV29-1
clone size: large
D gene: NA

CDR3 DNA: TGCAGCGTTACAGGGGTTATGAATGAGCAGCCCTTC
CDR3 protein: CSVTGVMNEQPF
J gene: TRBJ2-1
V gene: TRBV29-1
clone size: NA
D gene: TRBD1

CDR3 DNA: TGTGCCAGCAGTTTATATGGCTACAATGAGCAGTTCTTC
CDR3 protein: CASSLYGYNEQFF
J gene: TRBJ2-1
V gene: TRBV28
clone size: large
D gene: NA

CDR3 DNA: TGTGCCAGCAGCCAGGGACGCGGGAGGCTTATCTCCTACGAGCAGTACTTC
CDR3 protein: CASSQGRGRLISYEQYF
J gene: TRBJ2-7
V gene: TRBV14
clone size: medium-sized
D gene: TRBD2